This entry lists 32 T cell receptor beta chains sequenced from one sample in a study of type 1 regulatory T cells. These receptors have no known antigen. TCRdb called the reads again in MiXCR, with one record for every CDR3 protein. The profile shows about 68,000 distinct CDR3 sequences, nearly 65% of them singletons. Sequencing was done on a sample of cultured T cells, either the whole culture or a sorted T cell fraction (not recorded which). The subset denotes: Tr1-enriched cell product generated in vitro against host alloantigens. The receptors here all came from a human donor in good health.

CDR3 amino acids: CASSRVTGANVLTF. CDR3 DNA sequence: TGTGCCAGCAGTCGGGTTACTGGGGCCAACGTCCTGACTTTC. The chain links TRBV27 to TRBJ2-6, with unresolved D. Per the germline V gene, CDR1 is MNHEY and CDR2 is SMNVEV (reference sequence). Trimming removed 5 bases at V and 2 bases at J, with 7 bases between. This CDR3 contains 14 residues. Full variable domain (remainder filled in from reference TRBV27 and TRBJ2-6): EAQVTQNPRYLITVTGKKLTVTCSQNMNHEYMSWYRQDPGLGLRQIYYSMNVEVTDKGDVPEGYKVSRKEKRNFPLILESPSPNQTSLYFCASSRVTGANVLTFGAGSRLTVL.

The V call is TRBV5-1, the J call TRBJ1-5; weak D call: TRBD1 (5 bases). The V end lost 3 bases, the J end lost 0 bases, and 10 bases lay between the germline ends. Germline V CDR1 and CDR2: SGHRS, YFSETQ. This CDR3 has 15 amino acids. The CDR3 DNA sequence: TGCGCCAGCAGCTGGGACGGGTATAGCAATCAGCCCCAGCATTTT. Its protein is CASSWDGYSNQPQHF.

This clonotype was counted a few times. This chain connects TRBV2 to TRBJ2-5; D is perhaps TRBD1 (5 bases). Germline CDR1 SNHLY, CDR2 FYNNEI. Deletions cut 7 bases from V and 5 bases from J, with 11 bases between. This CDR3 spans 12 amino acids. The chain's CDR3 is CASKNQGETQYF. The CDR3 DNA reads TGTGCCAGCAAAAACCAGGGTGAGACCCAGTACTTC.

This clonotype was found a few times. V and J are TRBV12-3 or TRBV12-4 and TRBJ1-5; D is unclear. Trimming pared 0 bases from V and 3 bases from J, leaving 9 bases between. This CDR3 contains 15 residues. The CDR3 loop reads CASSLAGNDNQPQHF. In nucleotides, the CDR3 is TGTGCCAGCAGTTTAGCGGGCAATGACAATCAGCCCCAGCATTTT.

The chain recombines TRBV18 with TRBJ2-5; 13 positions match TRBD2. Losses at the gene ends were 6 bases for V and 5 bases for J; bases not matched to a gene: 6. The germline gives CDR1 KGHSH, CDR2 LQKENI. The CDR3 has 15 amino acids. CDR3 residues: CASSVGLAGVETQYF. The CDR3 DNA reads as TGTGCCAGCTCCGTCGGACTAGCGGGAGTGGAGACCCAGTACTTC. The complete variable domain, with remaining parts taken from reference TRBV18 and TRBJ2-5, reads NAGVMQNPRHLVRRRGQEARLRCSPMKGHSHVYWYRQLPEEGLKFMVYLQKENIIDESGMPKERFSAEFPKEGPSILRIQQVVRGDSAAYFCASSVGLAGVETQYFGPGTRLLVL.

This clonotype has just one count. The chain carries TRBV7-3 and TRBJ2-5; 8 bases agree with TRBD2. CDR3 size: 14 residues. The germline V gene has CDR1 SGHTA and CDR2 FQGTGA. J lost 6 bases, V lost 5 bases, and 8 bases had no gene match. CDR3 in DNA: TGTGCCAGCAGCCCACCCGGGGGGGAACAGACCCAGTACTTC. This gives the protein CASSPPGGEQTQYF.

This clonotype was observed a few times. The rearrangement links TRBV7-6 to TRBJ2-3; the D gene is possibly TRBD1 (6 bases). V was clipped by 2 bases and J by 6 bases, with 15 bases between them. This CDR3 is 15 amino acids long. CDR1 SGHVS and CDR2 FNYEAQ come from the germline V gene. CDR3 loop: CASSLRKGTGDTQYF. The DNA for the CDR3 is TGTGCCAGCAGCTTAAGGAAGGGAACAGGGGATACGCAGTATTTT.

This rearrangement joins TRBV29-1 to TRBJ1-2; D remains unclear. The CDR3 has 13 amino acids. Germline V gene sequence: CDR1 SQVTM, CDR2 ANQGSEA. Trimming left V 5 bases short and J 8 bases short, with 18 bases between. As DNA, the CDR3 is TGCAGCGTTCCGACGTCCTCGGCGGGCGGCTACACCTTC. This translates into CSVPTSSAGGYTF.

This clonotype was seen only a few times. This chain links TRBV29-1 with TRBJ2-5; 7 bases fit TRBD2. V was pared by 7 bases and J by 5 bases, with 10 bases of the junction left unmatched. Per germline, CDR1 SQVTM and CDR2 ANQGSEA. The CDR3 consists of 13 residues. The CDR3 loop reads CSAAPTSAETQYF. The CDR3 DNA reads as TGCAGCGCTGCCCCTACTAGCGCGGAGACCCAGTACTTC. Full variable domain (remainder filled in from reference TRBV29-1 and TRBJ2-5): SAVISQKPSRDICQRGTSLTIQCQVDSQVTMMFWYRQQPGQSLTLIATANQGSEATYESGFVIDKFPISRPNLTFSTLTVSNMSPEDSSIYLCSAAPTSAETQYFGPGTRLLVL.

The rearrangement links TRBV7-2 to TRBJ1-5, with 7 bases lining up with TRBD1. The CDR3 sequence is 15 residues long. Germline lookup yields CDR1 SGHTA and CDR2 FQGNSA. With V trimmed by 6 bases and J by 4 bases, 9 bases remained unmatched. CDR3: CASRIQGRRNQPQHF. The CDR3 DNA reads TGTGCCAGCAGAATACAGGGGAGGAGGAATCAGCCCCAGCATTTT.

The rearrangement uses TRBV7-6 and TRBJ2-3; either TRBD1 or TRBD2 may fit D (6 bases each). Germline V gene lookup returns CDR1 SGHVS and CDR2 FNYEAQ. Trimming pared 5 bases from V and 5 bases from J, leaving 11 bases between. The CDR3 contains 13 residues. The CDR3 sequence is CASSGGRIDTQYF. The CDR3 DNA is TGTGCCAGCAGCGGGGGGCGGATAGATACGCAGTATTTT.

This clonotype appeared a single time. This chain uses TRBV12-3 or TRBV12-4 with TRBJ2-5; a possible D gene is TRBD1 (5 bases). This CDR3 comprises 12 residues. Trimming removed 5 bases from V and 3 bases from J, with 7 bases in between. CDR3 region: CASSDSEETQYF. CDR3 bases: TGTGCCAGCAGTGACAGCGAAGAGACCCAGTACTTC.

V gene TRBV6-6 combines with J gene TRBJ2-7, with 13 bases lining up with TRBD2. J gave up 2 bases and V 0 bases, and 4 bases lay outside the gene matches. Germline V gene sequence: CDR1 MNHNY, CDR2 SVGAGI (reference sequence). The CDR3 has 17 residues. CDR3: CASSYSSTSGRAYEQYF. For the CDR3, the DNA is TGTGCCAGCAGTTACTCGAGCACTAGCGGGAGGGCCTACGAGCAGTACTTC.

J is TRBJ2-1 and V is TRBV6-2 or TRBV6-3; TRBD2 matches 13 bases. This CDR3 contains 17 residues. The junction had 12 bases not matched to a gene; V was cut back by 5 bases and J by 8 bases. Germline V gene data show CDR1 as MNHEY and CDR2 as SVGEGT. Here the CDR3 reads CASSQTLGLAGEDEQFF. CDR3 DNA: TGTGCCAGCAGTCAGACCCTCGGACTAGCGGGAGAGGATGAGCAGTTCTTC.

The J gene is TRBJ1-1, the V gene TRBV9; tentatively, D is TRBD1 (6 bases). V was trimmed by 0 bases and J by 5 bases, leaving 17 bases between them. There are 16 residues in the CDR3. CDR1 is SGDLS and CDR2 is YYNGEE in the germline V gene. The CDR3 DNA sequence: TGTGCCAGCAGCGTAGATCCGCAGGGGTTAGTGACTGAAGCTTTCTTT. Protein: CASSVDPQGLVTEAFF.

The chain recombines TRBV20-1 with TRBJ2-7, with 10 bases aligning to TRBD2. CDR1 is DFQATT and CDR2 is SNEGSKA in the germline V gene (reference sequence). The CDR3 runs 14 residues. Losses at the gene ends were 6 bases for V and 4 bases for J; bases not matched to a gene: 9. The CDR3 is CSAFASGSFYEQYF. The CDR3 DNA is TGCAGTGCCTTCGCTAGCGGGAGTTTTTACGAGCAGTACTTC.

With regard to this clonotype: One end of the junction varies from germline; a read error may be responsible. V gene TRBV7-2 combines with J gene TRBJ2-1; no firm D call. Germline values: CDR1 SGHTA, CDR2 FQGNSA. The CDR3 spans 12 residues. This CDR3 reads CASSLNPTWIIF. The CDR3 nucleotides are TGTGCCAGCAGCTTAAACCCGACATGGATTATCTTC.

The rearrangement links TRBV6-2 or TRBV6-3 to TRBJ2-1; D unclear. The CDR3 contains 12 residues. Trimming removed 6 bases at V and 9 bases at J, with 12 bases between. The germline V gene encodes CDR1 MNHEY and CDR2 SVGEGT. The CDR3 coding sequence is TGTGCCAGCAGCCGCCCGTGGGCTGAGCAGTTCTTC. It is translated as CASSRPWAEQFF.

The V gene is TRBV3-1, the J gene TRBJ2-2; D is uncertain. With 6 bases removed from V and 3 bases from J, the gap between germline ends came to 2 bases. Germline CDR1 reads LGHDT; CDR2 reads YNNKEL (reference sequence). CDR3 length: 11 amino acids. CDR3 residues: CASRHTGELFF. In DNA, the CDR3 is TGTGCCAGCAGGCACACCGGGGAGCTGTTTTTT.

The gene calls are TRBV5-1 and TRBJ1-1; TRBD1 is a possible D gene (6 bases). Deletions cut 3 bases from V and 0 bases from J, with 12 bases between. The CDR3 consists of 15 residues. Germline V gene data show CDR1 as SGHRS and CDR2 as YFSETQ. For the CDR3, the DNA is TGCGCCAGCAGCTCGGGGGCGGTCATGAACACTGAAGCTTTCTTT. It codes for CASSSGAVMNTEAFF.

The chain carries TRBV20-1 and TRBJ2-2, with D tentatively TRBD2 (5 bases). The V gene's germline CDR1 is DFQATT and CDR2 SNEGSKA (reference sequence). The V end lost 1 base, the J end lost 4 bases, and 16 bases lay between the germline ends. CDR3 length: 16 residues. The chain's CDR3 is CSARVSGVGITGELFF. The DNA of the CDR3 is TGCAGTGCTAGAGTGTCCGGGGTAGGAATCACCGGGGAGCTGTTTTTT.

This clonotype was observed a single time. This chain joins TRBV7-9 and TRBJ1-2; D gene unclear. V dropped 1 base and J dropped 1 base, with 19 bases sitting between them. This CDR3 spans 18 amino acids. Germline V gene sequence: CDR1 SEHNR, CDR2 FQNEAQ (reference sequence). The CDR3 spells CASSLGPAEAYLNYGYTF. The CDR3 bases are TGTGCCAGCAGCTTAGGTCCCGCAGAAGCCTACCTTAACTATGGCTACACCTTC.

The chain joins TRBV12-3 or TRBV12-4 to TRBJ2-3; D gene ambiguous. The CDR3 loop spans 19 amino acids. V was shortened by 2 bases and J by 0 bases, with 21 bases between the two germline ends. CDR3 residues: CASSLNLSPGRTSTDTQYF. CDR3 sequence (DNA): TGTGCCAGCAGTTTAAATCTCTCCCCTGGCAGAACTAGCACAGATACGCAGTATTTT.

The rearrangement joins TRBV18 to TRBJ2-5; 7 bases align to TRBD1. Trimming at V came to 5 bases and at J to 5 bases, leaving 8 bases not matched to a gene. Looked up from germline, CDR1 is KGHSH and CDR2 is LQKENI. The CDR3 contains 14 residues. CDR3 residues: CASSARQGWETQYF. For the CDR3, the DNA is TGTGCCAGCTCAGCCAGACAGGGTTGGGAGACCCAGTACTTC.

This sequence joins TRBV10-3 and TRBJ2-5, with 12 bases lining up with TRBD2. J gave up 1 base and V 4 bases, and 4 bases lay outside the gene matches. The CDR3 length is 16 residues. The germline V gene encodes CDR1 ENHRY and CDR2 SYGVKD. The CDR3 spells CAISAGLAGLQETQYF. The CDR3 DNA reads TGTGCCATCAGTGCGGGACTAGCGGGCCTCCAAGAGACCCAGTACTTC.

CDR3 protein: CASSLKAGRNGYTF. In DNA form, the CDR3 reads TGTGCCAGCAGTTTGAAGGCAGGGAGGAATGGCTACACCTTC. V usage is TRBV12-3 or TRBV12-4 and J usage is TRBJ1-2; D possibly corresponds to TRBD1 (5 bases). This CDR3 region has 14 residues. V shed 3 bases and J shed 6 bases, with 14 bases lying between them.

This clonotype was observed a few times. As DNA, the CDR3 is TGCAGTGCTAGGATCGACCGGGATGGCGGGGAGCTGTTTTTT. Its protein product is CSARIDRDGGELFF. The chain joins TRBV20-1 to TRBJ2-2; D may be TRBD2 (5 bases). V dropped 3 bases and J dropped 7 bases, with 15 bases sitting between them. The CDR3 has 14 amino acids. In germline, CDR1 is DFQATT, CDR2 SNEGSKA (reference sequence).

V and J are TRBV7-8 and TRBJ2-1; 11 bases agree with TRBD2. This CDR3 is 15 amino acids long. From germline, CDR1 is SGHVS and CDR2 FQNEAQ. Trimming at V came to 6 bases and at J to 6 bases, leaving 7 bases not matched to a gene. The CDR3 sequence is CASRTGTSGSNEQFF. The CDR3 DNA follows: TGTGCCAGCAGGACCGGGACTAGCGGTTCCAATGAGCAGTTCTTC. The full variable domain, rest sourced from reference TRBV7-8 and TRBJ2-1, is GAGVSQSPRYKVAKRGQDVALRCDPISGHVSLFWYQQALGQGPEFLTYFQNEAQLDKSGLPSDRFFAERPEGSVSTLKIQRTQQEDSAVYLCASRTGTSGSNEQFFGPGTRLTVL.

This clonotype was seen ten or more times. The chain combines TRBV27 with TRBJ1-4; 9 bases fit TRBD1. CDR1 is MNHEY, CDR2 SMNVEV, per germline (reference sequence). The V segment lost 5 bases and the J segment 8 bases; nucleotides outside the gene matches: 9. This CDR3 has 15 residues. The CDR3 loop reads CASSLSGTGSEKLFF. DNA of the CDR3: TGTGCCAGCAGTCTCTCCGGGACAGGGAGCGAAAAACTGTTTTTT.

The sample holds a few counts of this clonotype. This chain connects TRBV18 to TRBJ2-7; TRBD1 is a possible D gene (6 bases). Germline CDR1 and CDR2: KGHSH and LQKENI. The CDR3 is 17 residues long. Trimming stripped 0 bases from V and 0 bases from J, with 15 bases between. CDR3 sequence reads: CASSPPLADSYSYEQYF. CDR3 nucleotide sequence: TGTGCCAGCTCACCACCGCTTGCGGACAGCTACTCCTACGAGCAGTACTTC. Full variable domain (missing parts from reference TRBV18 and TRBJ2-7): NAGVMQNPRHLVRRRGQEARLRCSPMKGHSHVYWYRQLPEEGLKFMVYLQKENIIDESGMPKERFSAEFPKEGPSILRIQQVVRGDSAAYFCASSPPLADSYSYEQYFGPGTRLTVT.

The chain employs TRBV6-1 and TRBJ1-5; D is perhaps TRBD1 (6 bases). CDR3 length: 14 amino acids. Germline CDR1 MNHNS, CDR2 SASEGT. Trimming pared 6 bases from V and 1 base from J, leaving 10 bases between. The CDR3 bases are TGTGCCAGCAGCGTTACAGGGAGCAATCAGCCCCAGCATTTT. Amino acids: CASSVTGSNQPQHF.

The chain has TRBV12-3 or TRBV12-4 and TRBJ2-7; TRBD1 agrees at 8 bases. Trimming at V came to 5 bases and at J to 5 bases, leaving 8 bases not matched to a gene. This CDR3 comprises 14 residues. This CDR3 reads CASSPRTGSDEQYF. The CDR3 DNA reads as TGTGCCAGCAGTCCTCGGACAGGGAGCGACGAGCAGTACTTC.